These T cell receptor beta chains were read from a single sample in a study of CD8 T cells in Susac syndrome. TCRdb reanalysed the immunoSEQ multiplex PCR reads using MiXCR and keeps one entry per CDR3 protein. The table lists about 120,000 distinct CDR3 sequences, 96% of them singletons. The sample was CD4+ T cells from PBMCs. These receptors were collected from a human donor with Susac syndrome. The conserved cysteine and the conserved F or W are not part of the CDR3 here. Some rows mark clone size as missing; the rest say once, few, many or name a class of expanded clone.

TRBJ1-4 | - | TRBV2 | ASREDRGREKLF
TRBJ2-1 | once | TRBV3-1 | ASSPVAGGPYNEQF
TRBJ1-5 | - | TRBV28 | ASSPDSNQPQH
TRBJ2-5 | - | TRBV29-1 | SAGEGERETQY
TRBJ2-6 | - | TRBV6-5 | ASTKGSSGANVLT
TRBJ2-7 | - | TRBV28 | ASSSPSGSSYEQY
TRBJ2-1 | - | TRBV11-3 | ASSLVAGGPYNEQF
TRBJ1-3 | - | TRBV15 | ATSRRVTGNTIY
TRBJ1-1 | - | TRBV2 | ASEWDSNTEAF
TRBJ2-1 | - | TRBV4-3 | ASSQRGLAGVNEQF
TRBJ1-2 | few | TRBV5-4 | ASSLVGSNYGYT
TRBJ1-1 | few | TRBV19 | ASSNRDKTEAF
TRBJ2-7 | - | TRBV9 | ASSVKERPYEQY
TRBJ1-1 | - | TRBV20-1 | SRDYSEAF
TRBJ2-3 | - | TRBV27 | ASSPSPTSGTDTQY
TRBJ2-7 | - | TRBV5-1 | ASSPGTLQGSEQY
TRBJ1-5 | - | TRBV30 | AWSEEKDQPQH
TRBJ2-3 | - | TRBV4-3 | ASSQDRLQGDTQY
TRBJ2-3 | - | TRBV7-7 | ASSRGLAGGDTQY
TRBJ2-2 | - | TRBV28 | ASSLQGTGELF
TRBJ2-7 | - | TRBV20-1 | SAIPDTPYEQY
TRBJ1-2 | - | TRBV3-1 | ASSARQGDYGYT
TRBJ2-1 | - | TRBV24-1 | ATSDPISGRKF
TRBJ2-7 | - | TRBV2 | ASRPPGVPYEQY
TRBJ1-5 | - | TRBV28 | ASGTRDRLKGQPQH
TRBJ1-1 | - | TRBV20-1 | SALPDGNTEAF
TRBJ2-7 | - | TRBV7-2 | ASSSDRKQY
TRBJ2-1 | - | TRBV12-3/TRBV12-4 | ASELREYYNEQF
TRBJ1-5 | - | TRBV9 | ASSVGQNSNQPQH
TRBJ2-7 | - | TRBV6-5 | ASSKGQGTYEQY
TRBJ1-4 | - | TRBV12-3/TRBV12-4 | ASSLGLGRRKKLF
TRBJ2-4 | - | TRBV6-6 | ASSSKTGVVDIQY
TRBJ1-1 | - | TRBV12-3/TRBV12-4 | ASSSTGLEAF
TRBJ2-5 | - | TRBV5-1 | ASNRDSQETQY
TRBJ1-4 | - | TRBV9 | ASSVGDRGSNEKLF
TRBJ2-7 | - | TRBV2 | ACEGAPVDEQY
TRBJ2-5 | - | TRBV19 | ASSIGLAGVAETQY
TRBJ1-1 | - | TRBV7-2 | ASSPLGGRDTEAF
TRBJ2-1 | once | TRBV4-1 | ASSHPLGVEQF
TRBJ2-7 | few | TRBV12-3/TRBV12-4 | ASSPDNYEQY
TRBJ1-2 | - | TRBV6-5 | ASSPPGVGGYT
TRBJ1-5 | - | TRBV29-1 | SARTGGDSNQPQH
TRBJ2-3 | - | TRBV6-2/TRBV6-3 | ASSYPGIGTDTQY
TRBJ2-7 | - | TRBV20-1 | SARLDRNYEQY
TRBJ2-7 | - | TRBV7-6 | ASSAQGDEQY
TRBJ2-3 | - | TRBV29-1 | SVQAGDTQY
TRBJ2-7 | - | TRBV9 | ASSPNSGGRYEQY
TRBJ2-1 | - | TRBV20-1 | SVPRVDSYNEQF
TRBJ2-7 | - | TRBV7-2 | ASSLNGGISYEQY
TRBJ1-2 | - | TRBV28 | ASGGGAWDGYT
TRBJ2-1 | - | TRBV5-1 | ASSVGTDYNEQF
TRBJ2-2 | - | TRBV27 | ASSLREGLGELF
TRBJ2-7 | - | TRBV4-3 | ASSLHRGTSGIEQY